Listed here are 21 T cell receptor beta chains from one sample, sequenced in a study of identical twins. TCRdb re-analysed the 5' RACE reads in MiXCR, keeping a single row per CDR3 protein. This sample carries about 530,000 distinct CDR3 sequences, around 15% of them seen once, and the ten largest clones take about 0.47%. The sample also formed part of further work on yellow fever vaccine responses in identical twins.

Sequencing input: CD4+ T cells sorted from blood. The receptors originated from a woman under 30 in good health.

J is TRBJ1-2 and V is TRBV5-1; the match to TRBD1 covers 11 bases. Germline assignment: CDR1 SGHRS and CDR2 YFSETQ. CDR3 length equals 15 residues. Trimming removed 4 bases from V and 6 bases from J; junction bases left unmatched: 8. DNA of the CDR3: TGCGCCAGCAGCCAAGAGGACAGGGGGCGTAATGGCTACACCTTC. Encoded protein: CASSQEDRGRNGYTF.

The table lists this clonotype with a few counts. The chain couples TRBV10-3 to TRBJ2-3; no definite D call. V lost 3 bases and J lost 6, with 16 bases in between. The CDR3 contains 15 residues. CDR1 and CDR2 (germline): ENHRY, SYGVKD. CDR3 loop: CAISDRTYGYDTQYF. The CDR3 bases are TGTGCCATCAGTGACAGGACCTACGGTTACGATACGCAGTATTTT.

This chain connects TRBV7-9 to TRBJ2-1, with 9 nucleotides matching TRBD1. The CDR3 spans 15 residues. The V gene end was trimmed by 5 bases and the J gene end by 9 bases; junction bases not matched to a gene: 11. Germline CDR1 reads SEHNR; CDR2 reads FQNEAQ (reference sequence). CDR3 loop: CASSLSGQGRGEQFF. The DNA for the CDR3 is TGTGCCAGCAGCCTGAGCGGACAGGGGAGGGGTGAGCAGTTCTTC.

This clonotype was detected ten times or more. The chain is built from TRBV5-1 and TRBJ2-7, with 10 bases aligning to TRBD2. Losses at the gene ends were 3 bases for V and 4 bases for J; bases not matched to a gene: 7. Germline V lookup: CDR1 SGHRS, CDR2 YFSETQ. The CDR3 loop spans 15 amino acids. The CDR3 here is CASSYQSSGSYEQYF. In DNA form, the CDR3 reads TGCGCCAGCAGCTACCAATCTAGCGGGAGTTACGAGCAGTACTTC.

This clonotype was found a few times. The V gene is TRBV6-5, the J gene TRBJ2-2, with a weak D call TRBD1 (6 bases). Deletions cut 2 bases from V and 4 bases from J, with 11 bases between. The length of the CDR3 is 15 residues. CDR1 is MNHEY and CDR2 is SVGAGI in the germline V gene. CDR3 sequence: CASSYGQGRTGELFF. The CDR3 coding sequence is TGTGCCAGCAGTTACGGGCAGGGGCGCACCGGGGAGCTGTTTTTT.

The chain's CDR3 is CASSPRSLSYNEQFF. For the CDR3, the DNA is TGTGCCAGCTCACCACGCAGTCTGTCCTACAATGAGCAGTTCTTC. The chain joins TRBV18 to TRBJ2-1; no clear D. From germline, CDR1 is KGHSH and CDR2 LQKENI. V was pared by 1 base and J by 1 base, with 8 bases between. This CDR3 is built from 15 residues. Based on the CDR3 plus reference TRBV18 and TRBJ2-1, the full variable domain is NAGVMQNPRHLVRRRGQEARLRCSPMKGHSHVYWYRQLPEEGLKFMVYLQKENIIDESGMPKERFSAEFPKEGPSILRIQQVVRGDSAAYFCASSPRSLSYNEQFFGPGTRLTVL.

This clonotype was picked up a small number of times. V usage is TRBV18 and J usage is TRBJ2-3, with 7 bases aligning to TRBD2. CDR1 and CDR2 from the germline V gene are KGHSH and LQKENI. The CDR3 contains 13 residues. J was trimmed by 11 bases and V by 0 bases; bases with no gene match: 5. In nucleotides, the CDR3 is TGTGCCAGCTCACCACCCACTAGCGATGTGCAGTATTTT. Its translation is CASSPPTSDVQYF.

This clonotype was found a few times. V usage is TRBV3-1 and J usage is TRBJ2-7, with D perhaps matching TRBD1 (5 bases). Trimming took 3 bases from V and 0 from J, leaving 9 bases between them. This CDR3 comprises 14 residues. Germline V gene data show CDR1 as LGHDT and CDR2 as YNNKEL (reference sequence). In nucleotides, the CDR3 is TGTGCCAGCAGCCATCAGGGTCTCTCCTACGAGCAGTACTTC. It translates to CASSHQGLSYEQYF.

In this sample, this clonotype turned up many times. The chain uses TRBV7-8 and TRBJ2-5, with a weak D call TRBD1 (5 bases). Germline-derived CDR1 and CDR2 are SGHVS and FQNEAQ. This CDR3 has 11 residues. V was cut by 8 bases and J by 4 bases, with 8 bases left in between. CDR3 DNA: TGTGCCAGCGATCAGGGAGAGACCCAGTACTTC. This codes for CASDQGETQYF.

This clonotype was detected many times. The chain is built from TRBV3-1 and TRBJ1-6, with a tentative D call TRBD1 (5 bases). The CDR3 is 12 residues long. The ends were cut back, 5 bases at V and 7 bases at J, with 6 bases in the middle. Germline V gene lookup returns CDR1 LGHDT and CDR2 YNNKEL (reference sequence). For the CDR3, the DNA is TGTGCCAGCAGCGAGGGGAATTCACCCCTCCACTTT. Its protein is CASSEGNSPLHF.

This chain joins TRBV20-1 and TRBJ2-5; 8 bases align to TRBD1. The J segment lost 14 bases and the V segment lost 3 bases, leaving 8 bases of the junction unmatched. Germline values: CDR1 DFQATT, CDR2 SNEGSKA (reference sequence). The CDR3 is 11 residues long. CDR3 residues: CSASIPGQGYF. The CDR3 DNA follows: TGCAGTGCTAGTATTCCAGGACAGGGTTACTTC.

This clonotype was seen a handful of times. This chain joins TRBV4-1 and TRBJ1-2; 12 bases fit TRBD1. The CDR3 has 19 amino acids. J gave up 1 base and V 4 bases, and 13 bases lay outside the gene matches. In germline, CDR1 is MGHRA, CDR2 YSYEKL. CDR3 region: CASSLRTGTGGGSNYGYTF. The CDR3 nucleotides read TGCGCCAGCAGCCTGAGAACCGGGACAGGGGGCGGGAGTAACTATGGCTACACCTTC.

This clonotype was recorded at least ten times. The genes are TRBV6-5 and TRBJ1-2; TRBD1 is a possible D gene (6 bases). Germline lookup yields CDR1 MNHEY and CDR2 SVGAGI. The V gene lost 4 bases and the J gene lost 0 bases, with 9 bases spanning the gap. There are 14 residues in the CDR3. The DNA for the CDR3 is TGTGCCAGCAGTTGGGACATAGCTAACTATGGCTACACCTTC. Residues: CASSWDIANYGYTF.

This chain joins TRBV5-1 and TRBJ2-5; D could derive from TRBD1 or TRBD2 (7 bases each). Germline CDR1 SGHRS, CDR2 YFSETQ. The CDR3 length is 14 residues. Trimming took 3 bases from V and 4 from J, leaving 13 bases between them. The CDR3 DNA is TGCGCCAGCAGCTCGGGGGGACAGCCAGAGACCCAGTACTTC. Amino acids: CASSSGGQPETQYF.

This clonotype has only a few counts. The chain's CDR3 is CASSLLPVGVSTDTQYF. CDR3 coding DNA: TGCGCCAGCAGCTTGTTACCCGTCGGCGTTAGCACAGATACGCAGTATTTT. The rearrangement links TRBV5-1 to TRBJ2-3, with D hard to call. CDR1 is SGHRS, CDR2 YFSETQ, per germline. Trimming removed 1 base from V and 0 bases from J, with 15 bases in between. The CDR3 length is 17 residues.

The V call is TRBV3-1, the J call TRBJ2-2; 7 bases agree with TRBD1. Per germline, CDR1 LGHDT and CDR2 YNNKEL (reference sequence). CDR3 length: 15 residues. V was clipped by 3 bases and J by 1 base; unmatched bases: 2. The CDR3, as DNA: TGTGCCAGCAGCCACGGGACAGTGAACACCGGGGAGCTGTTTTTT. Protein: CASSHGTVNTGELFF. The variable domain in full, completed from reference TRBV3-1 and TRBJ2-2, reads DTAVSQTPKYLVTQMGNDKSIKCEQNLGHDTMYWYKQDSKKFLKIMFSYNNKELIINETVPNRFSPKSPDKAHLNLHINSLELGDSAVYFCASSHGTVNTGELFFGEGSRLTVL.

V and J are TRBV6-1 and TRBJ2-7; 8 positions match TRBD1. V dropped 6 bases and J dropped 2; count of bases not matched to a gene: 6. Germline lookup yields CDR1 MNHNS and CDR2 SASEGT. The CDR3 is 14 residues long. The CDR3 DNA reads as TGTGCCAGCAGGGGGACAGGTGGGACCTACGAGCAGTACTTC. Its protein is CASRGTGGTYEQYF.

This clonotype was detected a few times. This chain uses TRBV20-1 with TRBJ2-7, with TRBD2 matching over 11 bases. CDR1 and CDR2 from the germline V gene are DFQATT and SNEGSKA (reference sequence). The CDR3 is 14 residues long. Trimming at V came to 3 bases and at J to 6 bases, leaving 7 bases not matched to a gene. CDR3 sequence reads: CSASSSGGAVEQYV. CDR3 bases: TGCAGTGCTAGTAGTAGCGGGGGGGCCGTCGAGCAGTACGTC.

The chain links TRBV12-3 or TRBV12-4 to TRBJ2-2; D ambiguous. Trimming shortened V by 2 bases and J by 1 base, and 11 bases separated the two germline ends. There are 16 residues in the CDR3. CDR3 loop: CASSLIPRVNTGELFF. For the CDR3, the DNA is TGTGCCAGCAGTTTAATTCCTAGGGTGAACACCGGGGAGCTGTTTTTT.

This sequence joins TRBV29-1 and TRBJ2-7; no firm D call. Germline V gives CDR1 SQVTM, CDR2 ANQGSEA. CDR3 length: 13 residues. The V end lost 0 bases, the J end lost 3 bases, and 9 bases lay between the germline ends. Here the CDR3 DNA reads TGCAGCGTTGAAGATTTGATAGGCTACGAGCAGTACTTC. Translated, it gives CSVEDLIGYEQYF.

This clonotype was seen a handful of times. The V call is TRBV19, the J call TRBJ2-2, with D hard to call. V shed 3 bases and J shed 8 bases, with 10 bases lying between them. Germline loops: CDR1 LNHDA, CDR2 SQIVND (reference sequence). This CDR3 has 13 amino acids. CDR3 amino acids: CASSIRGLGELFF. The CDR3 region has the DNA TGTGCCAGTAGTATTAGAGGATTAGGGGAGCTGTTTTTT.